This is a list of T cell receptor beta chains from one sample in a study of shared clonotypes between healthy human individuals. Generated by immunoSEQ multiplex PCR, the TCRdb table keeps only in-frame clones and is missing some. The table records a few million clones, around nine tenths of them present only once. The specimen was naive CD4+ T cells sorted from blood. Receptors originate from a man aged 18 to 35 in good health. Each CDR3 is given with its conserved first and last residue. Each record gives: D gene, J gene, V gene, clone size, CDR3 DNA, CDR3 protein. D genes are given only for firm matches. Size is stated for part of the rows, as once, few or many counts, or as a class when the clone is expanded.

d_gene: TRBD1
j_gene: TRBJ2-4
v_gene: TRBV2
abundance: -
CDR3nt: TGTGCCAGCACCCGGGACAGTAATGACATTCAGTACTTC
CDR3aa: CASTRDSNDIQYF

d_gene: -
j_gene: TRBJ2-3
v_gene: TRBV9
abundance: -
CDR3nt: TGTGCCAGCAGCGAGGGCGGGGACAAATTCTCGGCTACGCAGTATTTT
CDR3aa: CASSEGGDKFSATQYF

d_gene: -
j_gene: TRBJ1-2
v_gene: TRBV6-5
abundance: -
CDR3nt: TGTGCCAGCAGTTACTCGAAATCCAGATATGGCTACACCTTC
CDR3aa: CASSYSKSRYGYTF

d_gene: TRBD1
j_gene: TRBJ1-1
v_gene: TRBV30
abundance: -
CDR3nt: TGTGCCTGGACCCTGGACAGGGGGAGAGGGACTGAAGCTTTCTTT
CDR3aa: CAWTLDRGRGTEAFF

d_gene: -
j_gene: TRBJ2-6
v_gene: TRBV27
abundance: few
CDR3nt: TGTGCCAGCACCTACTCTGGGGCCAACGTCCTGACTTTC
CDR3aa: CASTYSGANVLTF

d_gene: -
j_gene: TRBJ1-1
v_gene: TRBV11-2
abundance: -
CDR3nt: TGTGCCAGCAGTTCGGTTGGGGGCACTGAAGCTTTCTTT
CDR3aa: CASSSVGGTEAFF

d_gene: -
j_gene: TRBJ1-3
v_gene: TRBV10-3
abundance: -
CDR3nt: TGTGCCATCAGTGACTCACAGGGCAGAAACACCATATATTTT
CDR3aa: CAISDSQGRNTIYF

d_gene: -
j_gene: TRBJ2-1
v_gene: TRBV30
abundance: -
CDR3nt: TGTGCCTGCTTTCGGGTCCCCGGGAAGGAGCAGTTCTTC
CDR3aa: CACFRVPGKEQFF

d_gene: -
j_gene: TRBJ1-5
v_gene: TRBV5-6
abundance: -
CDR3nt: TGTGCCAGCAGCCTGGGTCAATATAGCAATCAGCCCCAGCATTTT
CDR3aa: CASSLGQYSNQPQHF

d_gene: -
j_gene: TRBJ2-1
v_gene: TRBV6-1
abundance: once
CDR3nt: TGTGCCAGCAGTGAAAGGTTGGGACTCAGTGAGCAGTTCTTC
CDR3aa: CASSERLGLSEQFF

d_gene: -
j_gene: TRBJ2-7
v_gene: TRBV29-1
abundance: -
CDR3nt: TGCAGCGTTGGGACCTGGCAGGGCTCCTACGAGCAGTACTTC
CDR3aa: CSVGTWQGSYEQYF

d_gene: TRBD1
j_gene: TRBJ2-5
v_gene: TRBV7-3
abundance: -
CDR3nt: TGTGCCAGCAGCCTACAGGGGGCCGGGGAGACCCAGTACTTC
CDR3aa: CASSLQGAGETQYF

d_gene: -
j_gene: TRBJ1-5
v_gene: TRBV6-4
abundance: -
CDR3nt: TGTGCCAGCAGTGACCCGAGTCCGGACTATAGCAATCAGCCCCAGCATTTT
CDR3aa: CASSDPSPDYSNQPQHF

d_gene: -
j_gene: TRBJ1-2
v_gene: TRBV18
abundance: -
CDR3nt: TGTGCCAGCTCACAGTACAGTAACTATGGCTACACCTTC
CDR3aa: CASSQYSNYGYTF

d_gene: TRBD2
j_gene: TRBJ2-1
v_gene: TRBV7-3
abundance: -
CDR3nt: TGTGCCAGCAGTCAGAGCGGGGGGGCCGCTACGAATGAGCAGTTCTTC
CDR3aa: CASSQSGGAATNEQFF

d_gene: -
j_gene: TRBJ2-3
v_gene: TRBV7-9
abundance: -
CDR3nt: TGTGCCAGCGGAAGGGGGGCTGGGGGAGATACGCAGTATTTT
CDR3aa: CASGRGAGGDTQYF

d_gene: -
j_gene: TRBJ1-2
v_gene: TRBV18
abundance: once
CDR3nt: TGTGCCAGCTCACCAGCCACGGTGCATGCCTACACCTTC
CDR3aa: CASSPATVHAYTF

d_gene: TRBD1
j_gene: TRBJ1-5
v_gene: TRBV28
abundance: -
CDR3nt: TGTGCCAGCATTCGGGGACAGGGTAATTCTCGGCCCCAGCATTTT
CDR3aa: CASIRGQGNSRPQHF